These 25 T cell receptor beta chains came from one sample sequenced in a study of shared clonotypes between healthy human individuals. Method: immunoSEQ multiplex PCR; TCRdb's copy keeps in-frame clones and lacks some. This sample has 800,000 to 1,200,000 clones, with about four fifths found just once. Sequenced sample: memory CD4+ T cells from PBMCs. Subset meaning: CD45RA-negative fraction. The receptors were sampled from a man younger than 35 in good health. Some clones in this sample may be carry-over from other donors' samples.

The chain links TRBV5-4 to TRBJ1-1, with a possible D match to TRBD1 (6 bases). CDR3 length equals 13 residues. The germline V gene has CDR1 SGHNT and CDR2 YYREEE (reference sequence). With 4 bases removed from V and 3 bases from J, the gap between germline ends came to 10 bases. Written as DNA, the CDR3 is TGTGCCAGCAGCATCTCAGGGGACACTGAAGCTTTCTTT. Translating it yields CASSISGDTEAFF. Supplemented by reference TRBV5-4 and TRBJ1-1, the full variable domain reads ETGVTQSPTHLIKTRGQQVTLRCSSQSGHNTVSWYQQALGQGPQFIFQYYREEENGRGNFPPRFSGLQFPNYSSELNVNALELDDSALYLCASSISGDTEAFFGQGTRLTVV.

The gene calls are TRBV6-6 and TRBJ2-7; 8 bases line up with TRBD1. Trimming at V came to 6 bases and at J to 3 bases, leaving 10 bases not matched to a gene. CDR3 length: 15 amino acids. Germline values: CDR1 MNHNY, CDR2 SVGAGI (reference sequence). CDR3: CASRSLRTGSYEQYF. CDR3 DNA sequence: TGTGCCAGCAGATCACTCCGGACAGGGAGCTACGAGCAGTACTTC.

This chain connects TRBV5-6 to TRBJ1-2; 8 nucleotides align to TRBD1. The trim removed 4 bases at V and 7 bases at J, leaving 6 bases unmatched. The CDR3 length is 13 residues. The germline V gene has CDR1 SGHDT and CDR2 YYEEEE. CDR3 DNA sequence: TGTGCCAGCAGCCGGGACAGGCGGGGTGGCTACACCTTC. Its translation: CASSRDRRGGYTF.

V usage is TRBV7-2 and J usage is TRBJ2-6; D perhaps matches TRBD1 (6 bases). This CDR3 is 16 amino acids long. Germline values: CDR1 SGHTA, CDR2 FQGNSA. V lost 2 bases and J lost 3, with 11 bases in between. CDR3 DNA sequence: TGTGCCAGCAGCTTACGTACAGGGTTTGGGGCCAACGTCCTGACTTTC. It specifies CASSLRTGFGANVLTF.

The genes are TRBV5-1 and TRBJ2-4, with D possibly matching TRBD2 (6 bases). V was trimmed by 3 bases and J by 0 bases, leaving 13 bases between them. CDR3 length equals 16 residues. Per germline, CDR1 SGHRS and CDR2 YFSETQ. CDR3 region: CASSSLPGLAKNIQYF. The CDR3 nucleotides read TGCGCCAGCAGCTCACTTCCGGGACTAGCCAAAAACATTCAGTACTTC.

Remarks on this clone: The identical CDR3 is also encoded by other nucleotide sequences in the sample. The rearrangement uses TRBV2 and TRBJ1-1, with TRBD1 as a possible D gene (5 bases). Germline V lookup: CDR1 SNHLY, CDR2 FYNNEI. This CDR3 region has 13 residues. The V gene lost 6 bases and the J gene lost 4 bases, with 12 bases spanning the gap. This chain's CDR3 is CASSGQGITEAFF. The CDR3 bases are TGTGCCAGCAGCGGGCAGGGAATCACTGAAGCTTTCTTT.

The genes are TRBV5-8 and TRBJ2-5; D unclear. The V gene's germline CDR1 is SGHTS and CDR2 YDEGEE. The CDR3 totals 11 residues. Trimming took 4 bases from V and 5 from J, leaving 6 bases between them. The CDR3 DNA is TGTGCCAGCAGCGAAGGGGAGACCCAGTACTTC. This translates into CASSEGETQYF.

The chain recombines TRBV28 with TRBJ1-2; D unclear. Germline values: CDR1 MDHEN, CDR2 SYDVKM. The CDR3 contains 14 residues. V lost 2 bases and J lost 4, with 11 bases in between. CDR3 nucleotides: TGTGCCAGCAGTTTAATCAAACACGTCTATGGCTACACCTTC. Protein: CASSLIKHVYGYTF.

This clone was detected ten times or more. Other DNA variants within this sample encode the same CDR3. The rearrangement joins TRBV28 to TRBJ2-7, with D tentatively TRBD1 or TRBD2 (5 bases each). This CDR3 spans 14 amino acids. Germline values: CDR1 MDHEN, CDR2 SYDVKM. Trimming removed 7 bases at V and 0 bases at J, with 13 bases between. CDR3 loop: CASTGPGSSYEQYF. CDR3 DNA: TGTGCCAGCACAGGGCCGGGGAGCTCCTACGAGCAGTACTTC.

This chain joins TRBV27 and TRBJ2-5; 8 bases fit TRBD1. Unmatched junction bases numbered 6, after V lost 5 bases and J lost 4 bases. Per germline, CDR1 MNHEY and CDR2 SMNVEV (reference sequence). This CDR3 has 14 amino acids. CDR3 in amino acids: CASSMTDRAETQYF. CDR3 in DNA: TGTGCCAGCAGTATGACGGACAGGGCAGAGACCCAGTACTTC.

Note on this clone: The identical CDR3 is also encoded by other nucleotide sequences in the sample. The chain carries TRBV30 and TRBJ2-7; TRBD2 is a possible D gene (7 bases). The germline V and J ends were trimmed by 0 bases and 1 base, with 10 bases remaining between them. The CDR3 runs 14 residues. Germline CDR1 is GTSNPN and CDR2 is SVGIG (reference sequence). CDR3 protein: CAWSVGGVSYEQYF. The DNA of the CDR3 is TGTGCCTGGAGTGTAGGGGGGGTGTCCTACGAGCAGTACTTC.

The CDR3 sequence: CASSSLTSGRGETQYF. The CDR3 nucleotides are TGTGCCAGCAGCTCACTGACTAGCGGGAGAGGGGAGACCCAGTACTTC. This chain uses TRBV5-6 with TRBJ2-5; 12 bases fit TRBD2. The germline CDR1 and CDR2 sequences are SGHDT and YYEEEE. V trimming: 3 bases; J trimming: 5 bases; junction bases outside the gene matches: 8. The CDR3 contains 16 residues.

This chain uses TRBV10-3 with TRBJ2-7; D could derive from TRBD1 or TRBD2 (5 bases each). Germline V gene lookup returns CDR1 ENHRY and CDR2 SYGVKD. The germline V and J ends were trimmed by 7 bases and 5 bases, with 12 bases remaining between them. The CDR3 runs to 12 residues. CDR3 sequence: CAIMGSGHEQYF. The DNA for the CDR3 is TGTGCCATCATGGGATCGGGACACGAGCAGTACTTC.

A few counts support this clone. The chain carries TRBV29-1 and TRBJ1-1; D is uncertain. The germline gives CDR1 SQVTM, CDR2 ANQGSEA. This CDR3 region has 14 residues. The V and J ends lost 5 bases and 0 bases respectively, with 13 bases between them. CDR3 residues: CSVSIGVLNTEAFF. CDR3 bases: TGCAGCGTTTCTATTGGAGTTTTGAACACTGAAGCTTTCTTT.

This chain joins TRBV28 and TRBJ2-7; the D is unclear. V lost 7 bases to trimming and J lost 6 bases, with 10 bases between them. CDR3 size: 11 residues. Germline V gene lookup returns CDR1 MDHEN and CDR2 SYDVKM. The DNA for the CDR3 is TGTGCCAGCATAGGGTACGTCGAGCAGTACTTC. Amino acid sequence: CASIGYVEQYF.

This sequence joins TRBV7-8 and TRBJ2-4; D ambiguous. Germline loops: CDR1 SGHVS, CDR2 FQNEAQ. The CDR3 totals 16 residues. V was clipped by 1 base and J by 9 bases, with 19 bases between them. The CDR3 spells CASSLVSPYQLAIQYF. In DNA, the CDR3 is TGTGCCAGCAGCTTAGTATCGCCCTACCAATTAGCCATTCAGTACTTC.

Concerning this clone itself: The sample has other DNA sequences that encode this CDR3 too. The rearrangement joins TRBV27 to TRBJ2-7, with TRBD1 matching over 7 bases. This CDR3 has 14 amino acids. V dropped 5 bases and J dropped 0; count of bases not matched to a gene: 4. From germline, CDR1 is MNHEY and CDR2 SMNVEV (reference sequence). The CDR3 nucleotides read TGTGCCAGCAGTGCCCGACAGGGCTCCTACGAGCAGTACTTC. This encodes CASSARQGSYEQYF.

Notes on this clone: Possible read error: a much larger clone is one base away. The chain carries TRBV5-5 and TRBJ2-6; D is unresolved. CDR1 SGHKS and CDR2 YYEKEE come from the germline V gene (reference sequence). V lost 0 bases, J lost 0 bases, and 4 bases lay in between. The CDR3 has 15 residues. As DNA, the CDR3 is TGTGCCAGCAGCTTGGGGGACTCTGGGGCCAACGTCCTGACTTTC. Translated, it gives CASSLGDSGANVLTF.

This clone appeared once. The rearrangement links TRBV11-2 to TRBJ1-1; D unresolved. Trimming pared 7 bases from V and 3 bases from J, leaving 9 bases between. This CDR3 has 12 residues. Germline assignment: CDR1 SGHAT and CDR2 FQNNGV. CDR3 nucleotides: TGTGCCAGCACACTGAGGGACACTGAAGCTTTCTTT. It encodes CASTLRDTEAFF.

The CDR3 is CASSRGSGTDTQYF. The CDR3 region has the DNA TGTGCCAGCAGCAGGGGATCGGGAACAGATACGCAGTATTTT. V usage is TRBV6-5 and J usage is TRBJ2-3; tentatively, D is TRBD1 (6 bases). The CDR3 covers 14 residues. Germline CDR1 is MNHEY and CDR2 is SVGAGI. Trimming took 6 bases from V and 3 from J, leaving 13 bases between them.

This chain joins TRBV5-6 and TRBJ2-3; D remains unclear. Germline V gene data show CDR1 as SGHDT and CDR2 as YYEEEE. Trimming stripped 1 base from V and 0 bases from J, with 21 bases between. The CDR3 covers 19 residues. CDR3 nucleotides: TGTGCCAGCAGCTTGACGTTGGGCCTCGTCGGTTATAGCACAGATACGCAGTATTTT. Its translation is CASSLTLGLVGYSTDTQYF.

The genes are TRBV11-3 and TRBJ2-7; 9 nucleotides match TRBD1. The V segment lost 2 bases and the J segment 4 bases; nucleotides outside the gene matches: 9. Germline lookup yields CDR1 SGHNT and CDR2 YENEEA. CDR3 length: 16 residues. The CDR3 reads CASSLRDRVMSYEQYF. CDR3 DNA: TGTGCCAGCAGCTTAAGGGACAGGGTGATGAGTTACGAGCAGTACTTC.

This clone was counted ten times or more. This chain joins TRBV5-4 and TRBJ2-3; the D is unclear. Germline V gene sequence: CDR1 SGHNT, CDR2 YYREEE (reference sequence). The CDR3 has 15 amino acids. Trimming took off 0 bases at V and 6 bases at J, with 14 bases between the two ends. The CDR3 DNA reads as TGTGCCAGCAGCTTGGGAGGTGGGAACATGGATACGCAGTATTTT. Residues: CASSLGGGNMDTQYF.

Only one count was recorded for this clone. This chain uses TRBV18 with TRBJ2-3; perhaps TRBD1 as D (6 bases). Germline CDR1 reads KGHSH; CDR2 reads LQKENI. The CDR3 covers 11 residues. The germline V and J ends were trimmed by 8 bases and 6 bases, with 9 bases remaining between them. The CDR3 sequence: CASRTGDTQYF. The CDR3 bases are TGTGCCAGCCGAACAGGGGATACGCAGTATTTT.

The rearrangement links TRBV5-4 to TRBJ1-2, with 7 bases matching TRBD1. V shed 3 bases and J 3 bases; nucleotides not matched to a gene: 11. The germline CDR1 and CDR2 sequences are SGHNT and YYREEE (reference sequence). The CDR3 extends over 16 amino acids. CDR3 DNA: TGTGCCAGCAGCTCTCCCACAGGGGTGAACGACTATGGCTACACCTTC. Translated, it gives CASSSPTGVNDYGYTF.